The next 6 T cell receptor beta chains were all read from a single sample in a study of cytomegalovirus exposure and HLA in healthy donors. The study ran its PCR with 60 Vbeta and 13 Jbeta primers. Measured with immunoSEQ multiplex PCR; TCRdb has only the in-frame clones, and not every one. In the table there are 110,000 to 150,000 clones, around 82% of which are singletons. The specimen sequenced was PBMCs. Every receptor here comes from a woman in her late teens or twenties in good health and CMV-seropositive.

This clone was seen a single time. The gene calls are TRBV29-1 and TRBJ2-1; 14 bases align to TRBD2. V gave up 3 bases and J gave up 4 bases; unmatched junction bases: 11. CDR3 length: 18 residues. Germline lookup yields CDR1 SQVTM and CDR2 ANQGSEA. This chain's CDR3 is CSVETSGGARVLYNEQFF. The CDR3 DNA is TGCAGCGTTGAGACTAGCGGGGGGGCCCGCGTCCTGTACAATGAGCAGTTCTTC.

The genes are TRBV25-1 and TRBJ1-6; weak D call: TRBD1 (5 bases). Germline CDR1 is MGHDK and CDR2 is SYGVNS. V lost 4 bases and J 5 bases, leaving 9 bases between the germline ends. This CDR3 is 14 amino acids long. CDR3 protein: CASSGAGDNSPLHF. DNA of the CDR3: TGTGCCAGCAGTGGCGCGGGGGATAATTCACCCCTCCACTTT.

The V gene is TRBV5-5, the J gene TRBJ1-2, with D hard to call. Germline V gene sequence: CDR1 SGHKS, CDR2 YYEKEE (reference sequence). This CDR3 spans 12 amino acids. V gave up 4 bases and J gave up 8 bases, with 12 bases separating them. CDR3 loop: CASSPPVGGYTF. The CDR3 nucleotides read TGTGCCAGCAGCCCCCCTGTTGGCGGCTACACCTTC.

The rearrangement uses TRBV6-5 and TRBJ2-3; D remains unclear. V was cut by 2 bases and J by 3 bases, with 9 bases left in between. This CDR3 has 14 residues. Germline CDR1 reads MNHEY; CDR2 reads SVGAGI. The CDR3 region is CASSYRDTTDTQYF. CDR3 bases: TGTGCCAGCAGTTACCGCGACACAACAGATACGCAGTATTTT.

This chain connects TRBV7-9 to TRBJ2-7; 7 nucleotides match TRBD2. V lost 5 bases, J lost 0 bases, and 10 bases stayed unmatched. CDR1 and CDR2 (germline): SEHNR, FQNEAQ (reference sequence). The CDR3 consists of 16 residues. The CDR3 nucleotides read TGTGCCAGCAGCCCAGACTACGGCGGGAGCTCCTACGAGCAGTACTTC. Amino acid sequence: CASSPDYGGSSYEQYF.

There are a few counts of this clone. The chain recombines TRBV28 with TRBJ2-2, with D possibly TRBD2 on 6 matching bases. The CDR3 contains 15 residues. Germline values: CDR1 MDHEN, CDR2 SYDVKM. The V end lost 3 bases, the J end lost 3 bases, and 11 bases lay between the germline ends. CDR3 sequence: CASSLAGLDTGELFF. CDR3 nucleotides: TGTGCCAGCAGTTTGGCGGGGCTGGACACCGGGGAGCTGTTTTTT. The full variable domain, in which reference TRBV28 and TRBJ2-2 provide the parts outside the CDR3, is DVKVTQSSRYLVKRTGEKVFLECVQDMDHENMFWYRQDPGLGLRLIYFSYDVKMKEKGDIPEGYSVSREKKERFSLILESASTNQTSMYLCASSLAGLDTGELFFGEGSRLTVL.